What follows is one T cell receptor beta chain and its context. The data belong to a study of blood T cell repertoires in COVID-19. The V and J ends lost 0 bases and 6 bases, in that order; junction bases with no gene match: 4. This CDR3 contains 15 residues. Per the germline V gene, CDR1 is SNHLY and CDR2 is FYNNEI. Clones were sequenced by immunoSEQ multiplex PCR, and TCRdb holds only the in-frame ones, with some missing. Of approximately 140,000 clones listed, 75% to 90% are singletons. The source of this sequence is a man between 65 and 85 years old with acute or convalescent COVID-19. The chain carries TRBV2 and TRBJ1-2; 10 nucleotides line up with TRBD1. The sequenced sample was peripheral blood. Written as DNA, the CDR3 is TGTGCCAGCAGTGAAGCACACGGGACAGGGGATGGCTACACCTTC. Protein product: CASSEAHGTGDGYTF.